The text below deals with one T cell receptor beta chain. The antigen is unknown. With 6 bases clipped from V and 5 bases from J, the junction kept 6 bases outside the gene matches. The germline CDR1 and CDR2 sequences are SNHLY and FYNNEI. This CDR3 spans 14 amino acids. The entry originates in a study of OX40 agonist ivuxolimab in advanced cancers. Study-wide context: Hepatocellular carcinoma, melanoma, renal cell or head and neck cancer occurred in dose-escalation patients. Aged roughly 23 to 80 with a mean of approximately 57 years, they were approximately 80% male. General observations from the study: Clonal expansion from baseline to week 6 occurred in both CD4+ and CD8+ T cells. Some nonresponders additionally presented with little normalized T-cell clonal expansion.

Profiling relied on immunoSEQ multiplex PCR, and the TCRdb table lists in-frame clones only, not all of them. Of fewer than 80,000 clones listed, 88% are singletons. This chain connects TRBV2 to TRBJ2-2, with TRBD2 matching 7 bases. The sample was CD4+ or CD8+ T cells sorted from blood, taken in a trial of the OX40 agonist ivuxolimab. This clonotype originated in an adult with an advanced solid tumor such as melanoma, head and neck, liver or kidney cancer. CDR3: CASSDNGGTGELFF. Here the CDR3 DNA reads TGTGCCAGCAGCGACAACGGGGGGACCGGGGAGCTGTTTTTT.